The 16 T cell receptor beta chains below come from one sample, sequenced in a study of regulatory T cells in long-lasting Graves disease. Sample time point: newly diagnosed GD, antithyroid drugs for less than 3 months. From RNA extracted from PBMCs, the TCR library was made. According to the study, TCR beta libraries were built with iRepertoire HTBI primers and CDR3-region Arm-PCR. One entry per CDR3 protein, called by TCRdb with MiXCR from the multiplex PCR reads. The profile covers 530,000 or so distinct CDR3 sequences, with roughly 13% appearing a single time and 10% taken by the ten largest. This sample also belongs to another study, concerning T cells in Graves' hyperthyroidism and ophthalmopathy.

This specimen consisted of peripheral blood mononuclear cells (PBMCs), obtained at new diagnosis, from a patient treated with antithyroid drugs. The receptors were gathered from a man aged 30 to 45 with Graves disease.

There are many counts of this clonotype. V gene TRBV20-1 combines with J gene TRBJ2-3; TRBD2 matches at 10 bases. Unmatched junction bases numbered 9, after V lost 6 bases and J lost 0 bases. This CDR3 has 16 residues. The germline V gene encodes CDR1 DFQATT and CDR2 SNEGSKA (reference sequence). CDR3: CSAQLWTSGSTDTQYF. The CDR3 nucleotides are TGCAGTGCCCAGCTCTGGACTAGCGGAAGCACAGATACGCAGTATTTT.

Many counts were recorded for this clonotype. The chain employs TRBV7-2 and TRBJ2-1, with D maybe TRBD1 (6 bases). Trimming removed 3 bases from V and 9 bases from J, with 21 bases in between. The CDR3 is 16 residues long. Germline lookup yields CDR1 SGHTA and CDR2 FQGNSA. CDR3 sequence reads: CASSFADSVSGSEQFF. CDR3 bases: TGTGCCAGCAGCTTTGCGGACAGTGTTTCAGGGAGTGAGCAGTTCTTC.

Only a few counts were recorded for this clonotype. As DNA, the CDR3 is TGTGCCACCAGCAGGGTAGCGGTTTACAATGAGCAGTTCTTC. Residues: CATSRVAVYNEQFF. The genes are TRBV15 and TRBJ2-1, with D tentatively TRBD2 (6 bases). CDR3 size: 14 residues. With 3 bases removed from V and 4 bases from J, the gap between germline ends came to 10 bases. Germline V gene lookup returns CDR1 LNHNV and CDR2 YYDKDF (reference sequence).

There are a few counts of this clonotype. V and J are TRBV20-1 and TRBJ2-2; D uncertain. This CDR3 is 13 amino acids long. Germline-derived CDR1 and CDR2 are DFQATT and SNEGSKA (reference sequence). The V gene lost 7 bases and the J gene lost 4 bases, with 13 bases spanning the gap. CDR3 coding DNA: TGCAGTGAACGGGCCCCGGGCACCGGGGAGCTGTTTTTT. This translates into CSERAPGTGELFF.

This clonotype was observed at least ten times. The chain links TRBV11-2 to TRBJ2-3; 8 nucleotides match TRBD2. The V and J ends lost 0 bases and 6 bases, in that order; junction bases with no gene match: 8. Germline V lookup: CDR1 SGHAT, CDR2 FQNNGV. The CDR3 is 16 amino acids. The CDR3 reads CASSLDGLAGLDTQYF. CDR3 DNA sequence: TGTGCCAGCAGCTTAGATGGCTTAGCGGGACTGGATACGCAGTATTTT.

This clonotype has at least ten counts. The V gene is TRBV7-9, the J gene TRBJ1-1; 7 bases match TRBD1. The V and J ends lost 10 bases and 7 bases, in that order; junction bases with no gene match: 18. This CDR3 is built from 15 residues. The germline V gene encodes CDR1 SEHNR and CDR2 FQNEAQ (reference sequence). The CDR3 DNA sequence: TGTGCCACCGCCACCGGGCAGGGGGTCCCCGATGAAGCTTTCTTT. As protein: CATATGQGVPDEAFF.

This clonotype was seen many times. The chain couples TRBV6-2 or TRBV6-3 to TRBJ2-7; 7 nucleotides match TRBD2. Germline CDR1 reads MNHEY; CDR2 reads SVGEGT. With 7 bases clipped from V and 1 base from J, the junction kept 7 bases outside the gene matches. The CDR3 spans 14 residues. Here the CDR3 DNA reads TGTGCCAGCATGGCGCTAGCGGATTCCTACGAGCAGTACTTC. Its translation is CASMALADSYEQYF.

This clonotype was counted at least ten times. This chain joins TRBV6-2 or TRBV6-3 and TRBJ1-5; 8 positions match TRBD1. CDR3 length equals 13 residues. V lost 7 bases to trimming and J lost 5 bases; unmatched junction nucleotides: 4. The germline CDR1 and CDR2 sequences are MNHEY and SVGEGT. The CDR3 sequence is CASTRTGYQPQHF. The CDR3 nucleotides read TGTGCCAGCACCAGGACAGGGTATCAGCCCCAGCATTTT.

The sample holds many counts of this clonotype. The rearrangement joins TRBV7-2 to TRBJ2-4, with 10 bases aligning to TRBD1. This CDR3 contains 14 residues. The trim removed 1 base at V and 7 bases at J, leaving 1 base unmatched. CDR1 is SGHTA, CDR2 FQGNSA, per germline. The DNA of the CDR3 is TGTGCCAGCAGCTTAGGGGGACAGGGGAACATTCAGTACTTC. Amino acid sequence: CASSLGGQGNIQYF.

This clonotype was counted at least ten times. This rearrangement joins TRBV20-1 to TRBJ2-5, with D possibly being TRBD1 or TRBD2 (5 bases each). The V gene lost 2 bases and the J gene lost 7 bases, with 17 bases spanning the gap. This CDR3 region has 14 residues. CDR1 DFQATT and CDR2 SNEGSKA come from the germline V gene (reference sequence). CDR3 nucleotides: TGCAGTGCTAGACCCGGGGCCGTTTTTGCGACCCAGTACTTC. Translating it yields CSARPGAVFATQYF.

This clonotype was found many times. V gene TRBV5-1 combines with J gene TRBJ2-7; TRBD2 matches 7 bases. The CDR3 spans 15 residues. Germline-derived CDR1 and CDR2 are SGHRS and YFSETQ. With V trimmed by 2 bases and J by 3 bases, 8 bases remained unmatched. This CDR3 is CASSFGEGPIYEQYF. As DNA, the CDR3 is TGCGCCAGCAGCTTCGGGGAGGGACCTATCTACGAGCAGTACTTC.

This clonotype occurred many times. This chain uses TRBV5-1 with TRBJ1-1; D perhaps matches TRBD1 (6 bases). The CDR3 sequence is 13 residues long. Trimming pared 4 bases from V and 3 bases from J, leaving 10 bases between. The germline V gene has CDR1 SGHRS and CDR2 YFSETQ. In nucleotides, the CDR3 is TGCGCCAGCAGCACTCAGGGGTACACTGAAGCTTTCTTT. It yields the protein CASSTQGYTEAFF. Drawing the rest from reference TRBV5-1 and TRBJ1-1, the complete variable domain is KAGVTQTPRYLIKTRGQQVTLSCSPISGHRSVSWYQQTPGQGLQFLFEYFSETQRNKGNFPGRFSGRQFSNSRSEMNVSTLELGDSALYLCASSTQGYTEAFFGQGTRLTVV.

In its sample, this clonotype was seen many times. The gene calls are TRBV27 and TRBJ2-2; D is undetermined. V was shortened by 7 bases and J by 7 bases, with 16 bases between the two germline ends. This CDR3 has 14 residues. CDR1 and CDR2 (germline): MNHEY, SMNVEV (reference sequence). Here the CDR3 reads CASTLGPQFGELFF. The DNA for the CDR3 is TGTGCCAGCACACTCGGGCCTCAATTCGGGGAGCTGTTTTTT.

The chain couples TRBV9 to TRBJ1-4, with D possibly TRBD1 on 5 matching bases. The germline gives CDR1 SGDLS, CDR2 YYNGEE. V was trimmed by 3 bases and J by 3 bases, leaving 9 bases between them. The CDR3 consists of 14 residues. CDR3 nucleotides: TGTGCCAGCAGCGAAGGGGACGCTAATGAAAAACTGTTTTTT. It encodes CASSEGDANEKLFF.

This clonotype was seen many times. V is TRBV12-3 or TRBV12-4 and J is TRBJ2-1, with 8 bases matching TRBD1. This CDR3 is built from 17 residues. The junction had 10 bases not matched to a gene; V was cut back by 5 bases and J by 1 base. The CDR3 loop is CASSHTGGPGSYNEQFF. The CDR3, as DNA: TGTGCCAGCAGTCATACAGGGGGGCCGGGTTCCTACAATGAGCAGTTCTTC.

There are many counts of this clonotype. This sequence joins TRBV24-1 and TRBJ2-3; D is possibly TRBD1 or TRBD2 (5 bases each). CDR3 length: 16 residues. The germline V and J ends were trimmed by 6 bases and 5 bases, with 20 bases remaining between them. CDR1 and CDR2 (germline): KGHDR, SFDVKD. This CDR3 is CATSLTGTAFGDTQYF. CDR3 bases: TGTGCCACCAGTCTTACCGGGACCGCGTTTGGAGATACGCAGTATTTT.